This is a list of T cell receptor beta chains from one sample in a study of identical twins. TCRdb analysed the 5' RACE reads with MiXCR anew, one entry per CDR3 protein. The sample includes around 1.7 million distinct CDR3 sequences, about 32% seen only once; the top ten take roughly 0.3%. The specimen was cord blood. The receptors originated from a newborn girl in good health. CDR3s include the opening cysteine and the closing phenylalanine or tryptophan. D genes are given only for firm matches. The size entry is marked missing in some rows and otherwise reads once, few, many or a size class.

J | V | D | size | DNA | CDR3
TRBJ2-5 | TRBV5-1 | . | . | TGCGCCAGCAGCTTTGGGGAAAACGGAGGGACCCAGTACTTC | CASSFGENGGTQYF
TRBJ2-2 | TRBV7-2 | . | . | TGTGCCAGCAGCTTAGACGTCTATCCAGACACCGGGGAGCTGTTTTTT | CASSLDVYPDTGELFF
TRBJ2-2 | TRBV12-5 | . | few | TGTGCTAGTGGTTTGAGGGCAACGGGGGTTGGGACCGGGGAGCTGTTTTTT | CASGLRATGVGTGELFF
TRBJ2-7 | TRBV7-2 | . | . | TGTGCCAGCAGCCCAGGGGTTTTCTCCTACGAGCAGTACTTC | CASSPGVFSYEQYF
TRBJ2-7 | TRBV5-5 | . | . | TGTGCCAGCAGCTTGGAGGTTATTCGGGTCTACGAGCAGTACTTC | CASSLEVIRVYEQYF
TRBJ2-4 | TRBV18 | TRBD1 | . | TGTGCCAGCTCACCAGTCGGACAGGGTGAAAACATTCAGTACTTC | CASSPVGQGENIQYF
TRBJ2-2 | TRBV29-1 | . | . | TGCAGCGTTGAAGGGCGGGACCGGGAGCTGTTTTTT | CSVEGRDRELFF
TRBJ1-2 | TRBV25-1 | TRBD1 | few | TGTGCCAGCGCCATCACAGGGGGCCACGGCTACACCTTC | CASAITGGHGYTF
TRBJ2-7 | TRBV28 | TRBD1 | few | TGTGCCAGCAGTTTTCTCGCTAAGGGACAGGGCCTCACCTACGAGCAGTACTTC | CASSFLAKGQGLTYEQYF
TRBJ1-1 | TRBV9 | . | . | TGTGCCAGCAGCGTAGATCCTACTCCGGGAACCGAAGCTTTCTTT | CASSVDPTPGTEAFF
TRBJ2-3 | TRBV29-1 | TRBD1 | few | TGCAGCGTAGATACAGGGGCGGATACGCAGTATTTT | CSVDTGADTQYF
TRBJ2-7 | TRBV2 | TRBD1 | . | TGTGCCAGCACCCGGGACAGGGGGCGGACTTACGAGCAGTACTTC | CASTRDRGRTYEQYF